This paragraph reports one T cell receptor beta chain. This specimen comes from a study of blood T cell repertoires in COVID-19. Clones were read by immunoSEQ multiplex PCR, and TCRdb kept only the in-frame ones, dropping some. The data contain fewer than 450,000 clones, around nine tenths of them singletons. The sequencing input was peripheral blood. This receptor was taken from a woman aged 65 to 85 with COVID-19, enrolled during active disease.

The CDR3 is CASSLRFNTEAFF. CDR3 nucleotide sequence: TGTGCCAGCAGTTTGAGGTTTAACACTGAAGCTTTCTTT. The V gene is TRBV12-3 or TRBV12-4, the J gene TRBJ1-1; D not resolved. Trimming stripped 3 bases from V and 2 bases from J, with 7 bases between. The CDR3 covers 13 residues.